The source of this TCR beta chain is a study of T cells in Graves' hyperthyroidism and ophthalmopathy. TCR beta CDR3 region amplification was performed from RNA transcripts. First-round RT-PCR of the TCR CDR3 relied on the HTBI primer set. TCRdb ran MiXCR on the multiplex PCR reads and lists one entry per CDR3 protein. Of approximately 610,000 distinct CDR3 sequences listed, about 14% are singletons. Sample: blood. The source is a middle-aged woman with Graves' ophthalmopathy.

The CDR3 here is CSVEWLERANTGELFF. The CDR3, as DNA: TGCAGCGTTGAATGGTTGGAAAGGGCGAACACCGGGGAGCTGTTTTTT. The chain couples TRBV29-1 to TRBJ2-2; no reliable D call. The CDR3 length is 16 residues. V was clipped by 2 bases and J by 0 bases, with 13 bases between them. In germline, CDR1 is SQVTM, CDR2 ANQGSEA.